In this sample, the clone carrying this TCR beta chain turned up a few times. Its antigen is undetermined. This sample is part of a study of response to subunit inactivated influenza vaccine. Overall study results and limits: Authors proposed each seasonal influenza vaccination draws in few new T cells.

The CDR3 is 17 amino acids. The V segment lost 2 bases and the J segment 4 bases; nucleotides outside the gene matches: 9. Germline V lookup: CDR1 SGHTA, CDR2 FQGNSA. TCRdb re-called the RT-PCR reads with MiXCR, one entry per CDR3 protein. Altogether a few hundred thousand distinct CDR3 sequences are present, over 20% being singletons, with the ten largest covering about a tenth. The J gene is TRBJ2-3, the V gene TRBV7-2, with 10 bases fitting TRBD2. The sample in question was PBMCs from blood, obtained 21 months after vaccination. The clonotype originates from a man aged 45 to 75 who received an inactivated influenza vaccine. The CDR3 is CASSLSLLAGLADTQYF. DNA of the CDR3: TGTGCCAGCAGCTTATCATTACTAGCGGGACTCGCAGATACGCAGTATTTT.